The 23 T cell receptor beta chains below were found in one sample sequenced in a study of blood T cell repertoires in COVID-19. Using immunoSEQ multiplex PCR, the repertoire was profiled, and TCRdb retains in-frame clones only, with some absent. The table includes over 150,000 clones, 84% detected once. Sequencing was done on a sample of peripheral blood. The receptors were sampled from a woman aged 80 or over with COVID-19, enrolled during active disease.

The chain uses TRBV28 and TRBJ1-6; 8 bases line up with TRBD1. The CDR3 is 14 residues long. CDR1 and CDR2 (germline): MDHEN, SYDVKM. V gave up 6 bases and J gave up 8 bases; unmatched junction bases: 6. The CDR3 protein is CASRAAGGDSPLHF. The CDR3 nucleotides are TGTGCCAGCAGGGCCGCAGGGGGCGATTCACCCCTCCACTTT.

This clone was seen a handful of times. This CDR3 reads CASRETSGGEQYF. The CDR3 bases are TGTGCCAGCAGGGAGACTAGCGGCGGCGAGCAGTACTTC. The chain employs TRBV7-9 and TRBJ2-7; 9 nucleotides line up with TRBD2. Germline CDR1 reads SEHNR; CDR2 reads FQNEAQ (reference sequence). This CDR3 contains 13 residues. V lost 6 bases to trimming and J lost 6 bases; unmatched junction nucleotides: 6.

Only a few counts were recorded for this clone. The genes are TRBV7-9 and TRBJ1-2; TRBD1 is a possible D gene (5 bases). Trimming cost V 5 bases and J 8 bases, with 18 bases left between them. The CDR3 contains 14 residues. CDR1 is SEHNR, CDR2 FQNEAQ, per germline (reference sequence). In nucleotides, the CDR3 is TGTGCCAGCAGCGGTGGGCAGGGAGGAATAGGCTACACCTTC. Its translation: CASSGGQGGIGYTF. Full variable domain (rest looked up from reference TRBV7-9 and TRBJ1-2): DTGVSQNPRHKITKRGQNVTFRCDPISEHNRLYWYRQTLGQGPEFLTYFQNEAQLEKSRLLSDRFSAERPKGSFSTLEIQRTEQGDSAMYLCASSGGQGGIGYTFGSGTRLTVV.

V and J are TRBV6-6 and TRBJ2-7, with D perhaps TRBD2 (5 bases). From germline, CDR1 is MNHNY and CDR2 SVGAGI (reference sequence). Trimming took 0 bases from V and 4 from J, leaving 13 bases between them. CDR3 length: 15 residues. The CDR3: CASSYSRPRGYEQYF. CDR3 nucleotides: TGTGCCAGCAGTTACTCGAGGCCTCGGGGTTACGAGCAGTACTTC.

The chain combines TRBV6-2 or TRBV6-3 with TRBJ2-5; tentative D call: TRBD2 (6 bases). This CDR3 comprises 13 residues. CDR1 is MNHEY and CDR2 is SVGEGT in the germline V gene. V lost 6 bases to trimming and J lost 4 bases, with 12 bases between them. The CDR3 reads CASSPGGIETQYF. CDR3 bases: TGTGCCAGCAGCCCCGGAGGGATAGAGACCCAGTACTTC.

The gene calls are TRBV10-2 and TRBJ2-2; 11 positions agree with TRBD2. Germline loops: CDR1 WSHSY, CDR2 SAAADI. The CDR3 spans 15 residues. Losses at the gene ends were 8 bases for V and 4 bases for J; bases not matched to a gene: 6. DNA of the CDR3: TGCGCCAGCGTCGCCGGGACTAGCGGCACCGGGGAGCTGTTTTTT. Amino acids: CASVAGTSGTGELFF.

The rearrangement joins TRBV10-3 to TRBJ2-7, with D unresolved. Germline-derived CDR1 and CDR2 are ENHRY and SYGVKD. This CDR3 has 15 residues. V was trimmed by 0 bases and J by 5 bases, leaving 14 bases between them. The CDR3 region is CAISESIPGRDEQYF. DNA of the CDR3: TGTGCCATCAGTGAGTCGATTCCAGGCCGCGACGAGCAGTACTTC.

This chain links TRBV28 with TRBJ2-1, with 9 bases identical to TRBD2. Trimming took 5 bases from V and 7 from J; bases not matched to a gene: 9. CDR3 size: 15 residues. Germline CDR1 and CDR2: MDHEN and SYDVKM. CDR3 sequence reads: CASSLLAGLRNEQFF. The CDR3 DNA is TGTGCCAGCAGTCTCCTAGCGGGATTACGAAATGAGCAGTTCTTC.

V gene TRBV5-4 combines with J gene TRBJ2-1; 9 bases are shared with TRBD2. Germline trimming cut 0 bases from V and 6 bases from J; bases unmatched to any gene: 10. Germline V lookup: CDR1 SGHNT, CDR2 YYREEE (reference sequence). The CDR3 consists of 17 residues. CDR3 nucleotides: TGTGCCAGCAGCTTGGCCCGTCTAGCGGGGAACCTCAATGAGCAGTTCTTC. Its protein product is CASSLARLAGNLNEQFF. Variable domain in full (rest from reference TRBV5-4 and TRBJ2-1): ETGVTQSPTHLIKTRGQQVTLRCSSQSGHNTVSWYQQALGQGPQFIFQYYREEENGRGNFPPRFSGLQFPNYSSELNVNALELDDSALYLCASSLARLAGNLNEQFFGPGTRLTVL.

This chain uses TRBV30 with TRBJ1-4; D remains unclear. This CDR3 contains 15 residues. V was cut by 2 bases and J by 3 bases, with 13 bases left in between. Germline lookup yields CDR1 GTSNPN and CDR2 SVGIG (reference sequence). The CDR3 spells CAWSWSGKSNEKLFF. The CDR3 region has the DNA TGTGCCTGGAGTTGGTCCGGGAAGTCTAATGAAAAACTGTTTTTT.

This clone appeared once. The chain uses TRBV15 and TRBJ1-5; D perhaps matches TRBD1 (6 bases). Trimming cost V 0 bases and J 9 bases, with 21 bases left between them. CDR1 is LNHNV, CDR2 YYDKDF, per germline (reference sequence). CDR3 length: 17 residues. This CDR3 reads CATSRDPSGAFDRPQHF. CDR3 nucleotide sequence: TGTGCCACCAGCAGAGATCCCTCAGGGGCGTTCGATCGGCCCCAGCATTTT. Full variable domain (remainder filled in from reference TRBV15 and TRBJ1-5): DAMVIQNPRYQVTQFGKPVTLSCSQTLNHNVMYWYQQKSSQAPKLLFHYYDKDFNNEADTPDNFQSRRPNTSFCFLDIRSPGLGDTAMYLCATSRDPSGAFDRPQHFGDGTRLSIL.

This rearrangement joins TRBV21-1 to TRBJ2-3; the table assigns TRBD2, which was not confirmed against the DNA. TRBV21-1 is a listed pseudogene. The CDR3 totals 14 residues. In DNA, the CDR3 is TGTGCCAGCAGCATCTCACTGACGCGGGATACGCAGTATTTT. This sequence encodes CASSISLTRDTQYF.

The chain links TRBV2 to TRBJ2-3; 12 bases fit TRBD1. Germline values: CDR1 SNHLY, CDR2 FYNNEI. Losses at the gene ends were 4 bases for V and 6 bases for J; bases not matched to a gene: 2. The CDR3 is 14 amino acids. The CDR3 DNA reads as TGTGCCAGCAGTGTGGGACAGGGGGCGGATACGCAGTATTTT. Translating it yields CASSVGQGADTQYF.

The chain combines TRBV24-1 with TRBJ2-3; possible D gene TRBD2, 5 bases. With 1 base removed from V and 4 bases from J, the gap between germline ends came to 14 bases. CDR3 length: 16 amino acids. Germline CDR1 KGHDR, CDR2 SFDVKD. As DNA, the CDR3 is TGTGCCACCAGTGATTTCACCCGGTCCGGGGCAGATACGCAGTATTTT. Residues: CATSDFTRSGADTQYF.

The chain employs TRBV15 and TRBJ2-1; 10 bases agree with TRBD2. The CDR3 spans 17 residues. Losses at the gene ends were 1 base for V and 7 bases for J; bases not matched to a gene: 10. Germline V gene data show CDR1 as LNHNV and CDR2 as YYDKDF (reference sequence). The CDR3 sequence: CATSRVRSAGGPNEQFF. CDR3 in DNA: TGTGCCACCAGCAGAGTTCGTTCAGCGGGAGGGCCAAATGAGCAGTTCTTC.

The CDR3 region is CASSGSGTSGRSMYEQYF. The DNA for the CDR3 is TGTGCCAGTAGTGGTTCCGGGACTAGCGGGAGAAGTATGTACGAGCAGTACTTC. This chain connects TRBV19 to TRBJ2-7; TRBD2 agrees at 14 bases. With 5 bases clipped from V and 4 bases from J, the junction kept 13 bases outside the gene matches. Per the germline V gene, CDR1 is LNHDA and CDR2 is SQIVND (reference sequence). CDR3 length equals 18 residues.

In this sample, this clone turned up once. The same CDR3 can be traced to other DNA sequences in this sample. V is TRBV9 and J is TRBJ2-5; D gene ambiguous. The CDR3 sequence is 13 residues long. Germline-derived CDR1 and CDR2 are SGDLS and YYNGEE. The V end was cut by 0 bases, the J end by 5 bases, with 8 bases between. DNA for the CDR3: TGTGCCAGCAGCGTAGCTGGCTGGGAGACCCAGTACTTC. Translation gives CASSVAGWETQYF.

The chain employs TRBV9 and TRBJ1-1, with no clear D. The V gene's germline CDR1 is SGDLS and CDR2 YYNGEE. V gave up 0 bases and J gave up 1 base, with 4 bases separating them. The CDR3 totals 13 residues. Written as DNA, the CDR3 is TGTGCCAGCAGCGTAGTACAGAACACTGAAGCTTTCTTT. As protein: CASSVVQNTEAFF.

The CDR3 DNA is TGTGCCTGGAGCTATAGGGGGGGAGGAGATACGCAGTATTTT. Translating it yields CAWSYRGGGDTQYF. The rearrangement links TRBV30 to TRBJ2-3; tentative D call: TRBD2 (7 bases). V lost 3 bases and J 5 bases, leaving 15 bases between the germline ends. The CDR3 length is 14 residues. The germline V gene encodes CDR1 GTSNPN and CDR2 SVGIG (reference sequence).

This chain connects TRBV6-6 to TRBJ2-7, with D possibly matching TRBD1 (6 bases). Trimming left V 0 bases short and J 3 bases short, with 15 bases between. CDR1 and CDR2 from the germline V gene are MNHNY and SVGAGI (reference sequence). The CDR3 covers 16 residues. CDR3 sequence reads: CASSYSGQGNIYEQYF. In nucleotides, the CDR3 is TGTGCCAGCAGTTACTCAGGGCAGGGGAATATCTACGAGCAGTACTTC.

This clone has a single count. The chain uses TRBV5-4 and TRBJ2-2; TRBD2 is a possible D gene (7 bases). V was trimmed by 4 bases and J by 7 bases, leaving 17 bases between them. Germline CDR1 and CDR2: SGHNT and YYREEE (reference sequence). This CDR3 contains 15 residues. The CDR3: CASSLAGGRGGELFF. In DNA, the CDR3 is TGTGCCAGCAGCCTAGCCGGGGGGCGCGGCGGGGAGCTGTTTTTT.

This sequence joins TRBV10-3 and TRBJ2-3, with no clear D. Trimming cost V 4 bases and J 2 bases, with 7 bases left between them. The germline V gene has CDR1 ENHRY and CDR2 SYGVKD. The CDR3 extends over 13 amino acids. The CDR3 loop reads CAISVQDTDTQYF. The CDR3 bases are TGTGCCATCAGTGTCCAGGACACAGATACGCAGTATTTT.

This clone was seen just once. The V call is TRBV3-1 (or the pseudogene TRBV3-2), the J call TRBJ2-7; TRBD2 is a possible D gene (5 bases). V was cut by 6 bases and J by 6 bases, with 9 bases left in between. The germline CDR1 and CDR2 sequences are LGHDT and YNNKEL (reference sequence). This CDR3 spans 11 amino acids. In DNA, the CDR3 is TGTGCCAGCAGTCGGACTGGCGAGCAGTACTTC. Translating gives CASSRTGEQYF.